The rows below give T cell receptor beta chains drawn from one sample of a study of vaccination and CD4 T cells after COVID-19. TCRdb reanalysed the PCR reads using MiXCR and keeps one entry per CDR3 protein. The sample holds some 11,000 distinct CDR3 sequences, roughly two fifths seen once. These TCRs are of unknown antigen specificity. Sequencing used CD4+ T cells from blood, cultured in vitro. Every receptor here comes from a human donor who had recovered from COVID-19. Each CDR3 is given with its conserved first and last residue. Fields, in order: CDR3 protein, CDR3 DNA, clone size, J gene, V gene, D gene. The D gene is left open where the match is weak. Some rows mark clone size as missing; the rest say once, few, many or name a class of expanded clone.

CDR3: CASSWRGTDPEQFF
DNA: TGTGCCAGCAGTTGGCGGGGGACTGATCCTGAGCAGTTCTTC
size: NA
J: TRBJ2-1
V: TRBV12-3/TRBV12-4
D: TRBD2

CDR3: CSAGRTSAYNEQFF
DNA: TGCAGTGCTGGAAGGACTAGCGCGTACAATGAGCAGTTCTTC
size: large
J: TRBJ2-1
V: TRBV20-1
D: TRBD2

CDR3: CASSPGQGSPLHF
DNA: TGTGCCAGCTCACCGGGGCAGGGCTCGCCCCTCCACTTT
size: NA
J: TRBJ1-6
V: TRBV18
D: NA

CDR3: CASSLVTGGNGGYTF
DNA: TGTGCCAGCAGCTTAGTCACAGGGGGGAATGGTGGCTACACCTTC
size: NA
J: TRBJ1-2
V: TRBV11-2
D: TRBD1

CDR3: CSASPTGGLSGANVLTF
DNA: TGCAGTGCTAGCCCGACAGGGGGCCTCTCTGGGGCCAACGTCCTGACTTTC
size: few
J: TRBJ2-6
V: TRBV20-1
D: TRBD1

CDR3: CASSESGGGGTGELFF
DNA: TGTGCCAGCAGTGAGTCCGGGGGAGGCGGCACCGGGGAGCTGTTTTTT
size: few
J: TRBJ2-2
V: TRBV2
D: NA

CDR3: CASSFVFGTRSTDTQYF
DNA: TGTGCCAGCAGTTTTGTCTTCGGGACTCGCAGCACAGATACGCAGTATTTT
size: NA
J: TRBJ2-3
V: TRBV27
D: NA

CDR3: CASSTPRGNTEAFF
DNA: TGTGCCAGCAGCACCCCGCGCGGGAACACTGAAGCTTTCTTT
size: NA
J: TRBJ1-1
V: TRBV5-5
D: NA

CDR3: CAINDGRYGYTF
DNA: TGTGCCATCAACGACGGTCGATATGGCTACACCTTC
size: NA
J: TRBJ1-2
V: TRBV10-3
D: NA

CDR3: CASSPDGTSGGTLWETQYF
DNA: TGTGCCAGCAGCCCCGATGGGACTAGCGGGGGTACCCTTTGGGAGACCCAGTACTTC
size: NA
J: TRBJ2-5
V: TRBV5-6
D: TRBD2

CDR3: CASSYRQGWETQYF
DNA: TGTGCCAGCAGCTATCGACAGGGCTGGGAGACCCAGTACTTC
size: medium-sized
J: TRBJ2-5
V: TRBV7-2
D: TRBD1

CDR3: CAASRVEGLRPMVTEAFF
DNA: TGTGCCGCCAGCAGAGTAGAAGGGTTAAGGCCTATGGTCACTGAAGCTTTCTTT
size: NA
J: TRBJ1-1
V: TRBV15
D: NA

CDR3: CASSSGRDDEKLFF
DNA: TGTGCCAGCAGTTCCGGGCGGGACGACGAAAAACTGTTTTTT
size: NA
J: TRBJ1-4
V: TRBV6-5
D: NA

CDR3: CASSEEKFYGYTF
DNA: TGTGCCAGCAGTGAAGAGAAGTTTTATGGCTACACCTTC
size: NA
J: TRBJ1-2
V: TRBV25-1
D: NA

CDR3: CASSEAWRDGYTF
DNA: TGTGCCAGCAGTGAAGCTTGGAGGGATGGCTACACCTTC
size: NA
J: TRBJ1-2
V: TRBV6-1
D: NA

CDR3: CSVAGQGYNYGYTF
DNA: TGCAGCGTGGCGGGACAGGGGTATAACTATGGCTACACCTTC
size: NA
J: TRBJ1-2
V: TRBV29-1
D: TRBD1

CDR3: CSARDAGHDYGYTF
DNA: TGCAGTGCTAGAGATGCCGGACACGACTATGGCTACACCTTC
size: NA
J: TRBJ1-2
V: TRBV20-1
D: NA

CDR3: CSAFDRANTEAFF
DNA: TGCAGTGCCTTCGACAGAGCAAACACTGAAGCTTTCTTT
size: NA
J: TRBJ1-1
V: TRBV20-1
D: NA

CDR3: CASSLDETQYF
DNA: TGTGCCAGCAGCTTAGACGAGACCCAGTACTTC
size: few
J: TRBJ2-5
V: TRBV7-9
D: NA

CDR3: CAISESTLAGLDPGNEKLFF
DNA: TGTGCCATCAGTGAGTCGACTCTTGCAGGTTTGGACCCTGGTAATGAAAAACTGTTTTTT
size: few
J: TRBJ1-4
V: TRBV10-3
D: NA

CDR3: CASSGGGEWGTEAFF
DNA: TGTGCCAGTAGCGGGGGGGGAGAATGGGGCACTGAAGCTTTCTTT
size: NA
J: TRBJ1-1
V: TRBV19
D: NA